This TCR beta chain was observed in a study of T cells in Graves' hyperthyroidism and ophthalmopathy. The study's findings and limits: Model-based prediction identified ophthalmopathy a median 6.5 months prior to its onset. Among clonotypes expanded in thyroid above 0.001, most were also found in blood.

Germline trimming cut 3 bases from V and 3 bases from J; bases unmatched to any gene: 23. CDR1 is DFQATT and CDR2 is SNEGSKA in the germline V gene (reference sequence). The CDR3 totals 20 residues. This clonotype was seen at least ten times. Its antigen is unidentified. Amplified regions were TCR beta CDR3 sequences from RNA transcripts. HTBI primers were employed in a first-round RT-PCR of the TCR CDR3. TCRdb re-called the multiplex PCR reads with MiXCR, one entry per CDR3 protein. The table includes about 560,000 distinct CDR3 sequences, over 15% detected once. Patients aged 18 to 65 had newly diagnosed hyperthyroidism that had lasted under 2 months.

The sequencing sample was made of blood. The V and J genes are TRBV20-1 and TRBJ1-1, with 9 bases fitting TRBD1. This TCR was sampled from a young woman with Graves' hyperthyroidism. CDR3 sequence: CSARMATPRQGVSRDTEAFF. The CDR3 region has the DNA TGCAGTGCTAGGATGGCTACGCCTCGACAGGGGGTCAGTCGGGACACTGAAGCTTTCTTT.